Listed below are T cell receptor beta chains from one sample, sequenced in a study of shared clonotypes between healthy human individuals. Data came from immunoSEQ multiplex PCR; TCRdb stores just in-frame clones and leaves some out. The table lists 520,000 or so clones, 60% to 85% of them singletons. The sample was PBMCs. These receptors were taken from a woman aged 40-49 years in good health. Some clones in this sample may be carry-over from other donors' samples. The CDR3 runs from the conserved cysteine through the conserved F or W. A D gene is named only where the DNA matches it firmly. Clone size, where shown, is once, few, many, or a class for clones that have expanded.

D,V,size,J,length,DNA,CDR3
.,TRBV2,once,TRBJ2-7,12,TGTGCCAGCAGTGAATTAAGCTACGAGCAGTACTTC,CASSELSYEQYF
.,TRBV10-3,.,TRBJ1-4,15,TGTGCCATCAGTGAGTCGGTAGGGGCGGGCGAAAAACTGTTTTTT,CAISESVGAGEKLFF
.,TRBV28,.,TRBJ2-7,15,TGTGCCAGCAGTGAGAACAGCGGGTCTCCCTACGAGCAGTACTTC,CASSENSGSPYEQYF
.,TRBV9,many,TRBJ1-5,13,TGTGCCAGCAGCGTAGACGAGGGGCAGCCCCAGCATTTT,CASSVDEGQPQHF
.,TRBV28,.,TRBJ1-1,11,TGTGCCAGCAAAGCGACACTTGAAGCTTTCTTT,CASKATLEAFF
.,TRBV4-1,.,TRBJ2-4,18,TGCGCCAGCAGCCAAGAGTCGCCCCAGGGTTTCGGCAAAAACATTCAGTACTTC,CASSQESPQGFGKNIQYF
.,TRBV7-3,.,TRBJ2-6,16,TGTGCCAGCAGCGAACAAAAAGGCACTGGGGCCAACGTCCTGACTTTC,CASSEQKGTGANVLTF
.,TRBV10-1,.,TRBJ2-3,16,TGCGCCAGCAGTGAGTCTCCTAGCTTGGGCACAGATACGCAGTATTTT,CASSESPSLGTDTQYF
.,TRBV27,.,TRBJ1-5,15,TGTGCCAGCAGTTTATCAGGGAGGTCCTGGCAGCCCCAGCATTTT,CASSLSGRSWQPQHF
TRBD1,TRBV7-2,.,TRBJ1-1,15,TGTGCCAGCAGTCGCCCGGGACAGGGGATCACTGAAGCTTTCTTT,CASSRPGQGITEAFF
TRBD2,TRBV18,.,TRBJ2-5,17,TGTGCCAGCTCACCATTTCCGGCTAGCGGGCCCCAAGAGACCCAGTACTTC,CASSPFPASGPQETQYF
TRBD2,TRBV4-2,.,TRBJ2-3,18,TGTGCCAGCAGCCCCGACCCCGGGGGGAGGGCCAGGACAGATACGCAGTATTTT,CASSPDPGGRARTDTQYF
.,TRBV11-2,.,TRBJ2-7,16,TGTGCCAGCAGCCCCGGCGGGGCGGAGGGGGCCTACGAGCAGTACTTC,CASSPGGAEGAYEQYF
.,TRBV7-2,.,TRBJ1-1,15,TGTGCCAGCACCAAGGAGGGCAGGAGGAACACTGAAGCTTTCTTT,CASTKEGRRNTEAFF
.,TRBV7-3,.,TRBJ1-6,14,TGTGCCAGCAGCCTGGGGGGCGAAAATTCACCCCTCCACTTT,CASSLGGENSPLHF
.,TRBV5-1,.,TRBJ1-1,14,TGCGCCAGCAGCCAGGACGGTCCAGACACTGAAGCTTTCTTT,CASSQDGPDTEAFF
.,TRBV6-5,.,TRBJ1-1,14,TGTGCCAGCAGGTCAGACAAGGTGAACACTGAAGCTTTCTTT,CASRSDKVNTEAFF
.,TRBV29-1,once,TRBJ1-1,10,TGCAGCGTTGGTAACAATGAAGCTTTCTTT,CSVGNNEAFF
.,TRBV7-9,.,TRBJ1-1,14,TGTGCCAGCAGCCCAGACAGGATGAACACTGAAGCTTTCTTT,CASSPDRMNTEAFF
.,TRBV29-1,.,TRBJ2-7,13,TGCAGCGTTGAAAAGGCTAGCACGGGCGAGCAGTACTTC,CSVEKASTGEQYF
TRBD2,TRBV5-4,.,TRBJ2-5,16,TGTGCCAGCAGCTTGGGACTAGCGGGAGTACAAGAGACCCAGTACTTC,CASSLGLAGVQETQYF
TRBD2,TRBV5-4,.,TRBJ2-2,16,TGTGCCAGCAGCGATGGGACTAGCGGGAACACCGGGGAGCTGTTTTTT,CASSDGTSGNTGELFF
.,TRBV30,.,TRBJ1-4,14,TGTGCCTGGGGGCGGGGGAGCACTAATGAAAAACTGTTTTTT,CAWGRGSTNEKLFF
.,TRBV19,once,TRBJ2-2,13,TGTGCCAGTAGTATAGCAGTGCCCGGGGAGCTGTTTTTT,CASSIAVPGELFF
.,TRBV15,.,TRBJ1-5,14,TGTGCCACCAGCAGAGATTTTAGCAATCAGCCCCAGCATTTT,CATSRDFSNQPQHF
.,TRBV28,.,TRBJ2-1,15,TGTGCCAGCATAGGTGCGACGCGGTTTCCCGATGAGCAGTTCTTC,CASIGATRFPDEQFF
.,TRBV28,.,TRBJ2-3,14,TGTGCCAGCAGAGCGTCAGGCCCCCCAGATACGCAGTATTTT,CASRASGPPDTQYF
TRBD2,TRBV7-9,.,TRBJ2-1,17,TGTGCCAGCAGCTTAGCGTCTGGGCGGGAGTTGTACAATGAGCAGTTCTTC,CASSLASGRELYNEQFF
.,TRBV7-9,.,TRBJ2-1,17,TGTGCCAGCAGCCGAATCCGTCGGCAGGGCTCCTACAATGAGCAGTTCTTC,CASSRIRRQGSYNEQFF
TRBD2,TRBV7-6,few,TRBJ2-3,14,TGTGCCAGCAGTCCTAGCGGGAGTTCATATACGCAGTATTTT,CASSPSGSSYTQYF
.,TRBV10-3,.,TRBJ1-5,14,TGTGCCATCAAAACCCCAGGGGCCAATCAGCCCCAGCATTTT,CAIKTPGANQPQHF
.,TRBV30,.,TRBJ2-3,12,TGTGCCTGGAGAACCGGAGCAGATACGCAGTATTTT,CAWRTGADTQYF
.,TRBV28,.,TRBJ1-2,14,TGTGCCAGCATGGGACCGTCAATCCTCTATGGCTACACCTTC,CASMGPSILYGYTF
.,TRBV27,few,TRBJ1-2,14,TGTGCCAGCAGTTCCAGGGGAGGACTCTATGGCTACACCTTC,CASSSRGGLYGYTF
.,TRBV6-1,.,TRBJ2-5,15,TGTGCCAGCCGCCTTTGGGGTTCGCCTAGGGAGACCCAGTACTTC,CASRLWGSPRETQYF
.,TRBV19,.,TRBJ2-3,13,TGTGCCAGTGGTCCAGGAGGAACAGATACGCAGTATTTT,CASGPGGTDTQYF
TRBD2,TRBV4-2,many,TRBJ2-2,17,TGTGCCAGCAGCCCCTCGGGACTAGCGGGGAACACCGGGGAGCTGTTTTTT,CASSPSGLAGNTGELFF
.,TRBV30,.,TRBJ2-6,13,TGTGCCAACCACAGATCTGGGGCCAACGTCCTGACTTTC,CANHRSGANVLTF
.,TRBV21-1,.,TRBJ2-1,18,TGTGCCAGCAGCAAAGGGGGGTCGGAGGAACATAGTACTAATGAGCAGTTCTTC,CASSKGGSEEHSTNEQFF
.,TRBV11-2,.,TRBJ2-2,13,TGTGCCAGCAGCACCCTCTTTGCCGGGGAGCTGTTTTTT,CASSTLFAGELFF
.,TRBV11-2,.,TRBJ2-1,15,TGTGCCAGCAGCTTGTACAGGGTAGCTTCCAATGAGCAGTTCTTC,CASSLYRVASNEQFF
TRBD2,TRBV4-2,.,TRBJ2-5,14,TGTGCCAGCAGCTTGGGTGCTAGCGGGGAGACCCAGTACTTC,CASSLGASGETQYF